The 21 T cell receptor beta chains in this list originate from one sample, sequenced in a study of T-cell reconstitution after alpha-beta-depleted transplantation in children. For TCRbeta, the library was prepared with unique molecular identifiers. A single record per CDR3 protein comes from TCRdb applying MiXCR to the PCR reads. The data contain under 50,000 distinct CDR3 sequences, around half of them singletons. The sequenced sample was peripheral blood, obtained before TCRalphabeta/CD19-depleted stem cell transplant. The receptors stem from a boy younger than two with SCID, due to receive a stem cell transplant.

The J gene is TRBJ2-7, the V gene TRBV27, with 10 nucleotides matching TRBD1. The CDR3 loop spans 13 amino acids. Germline V lookup: CDR1 MNHEY, CDR2 SMNVEV (reference sequence). V lost 6 bases, J lost 10 bases, and 9 bases stayed unmatched. The CDR3 is CASSPSTGGGQYF. The CDR3 DNA reads TGTGCCAGCAGCCCTTCGACAGGGGGCGGTCAGTACTTC.

The rearrangement joins TRBV2 to TRBJ1-2, with D hard to call. Looked up from germline, CDR1 is SNHLY and CDR2 is FYNNEI. The length of the CDR3 is 14 residues. Trimming left V 9 bases short and J 2 bases short, with 16 bases between. The CDR3 loop is CARSTVRNNYGYTF. The CDR3 region has the DNA TGTGCCAGATCCACGGTCCGGAACAACTATGGCTACACCTTC.

The chain employs TRBV28 and TRBJ2-7; the D is unclear. This CDR3 contains 12 residues. Trimming cost V 4 bases and J 6 bases, with 10 bases left between them. Germline V gene lookup returns CDR1 MDHEN and CDR2 SYDVKM. The CDR3 protein is CASSSYPIEQYF. The DNA for the CDR3 is TGTGCCAGCAGTTCTTACCCTATCGAGCAGTACTTC.

This clonotype came up many times. V gene TRBV18 combines with J gene TRBJ2-5; D unclear. This CDR3 has 11 residues. Between the trimmed V and J ends, which lost 1 base and 5 bases, there was a span of 2 bases. The germline V gene has CDR1 KGHSH and CDR2 LQKENI. The CDR3 region is CASSPRETQYF. CDR3 sequence (DNA): TGTGCCAGCTCACCACGGGAGACCCAGTACTTC.

The sample holds a few counts of this clonotype. This chain links TRBV20-1 with TRBJ1-3, with D unclear. V shed 3 bases and J shed 1 base, with 10 bases lying between them. The germline CDR1 and CDR2 sequences are DFQATT and SNEGSKA (reference sequence). This CDR3 contains 14 residues. The CDR3 DNA reads as TGCAGTGCTAGGTCCCACGGGTCTGGAAACACCATATATTTT. Translation: CSARSHGSGNTIYF.

This clonotype was picked up a small number of times. The DNA of the CDR3 is TGTGCCAGCAGCCAGGGACACTCTGGAAACACCATATATTTT. Encoded protein: CASSQGHSGNTIYF. The V gene is TRBV3-1, the J gene TRBJ1-3; D might be TRBD1 (6 bases). The CDR3 length is 14 residues. V gave up 3 bases and J gave up 0 bases, with 6 bases separating them. The germline CDR1 and CDR2 sequences are LGHDT and YNNKEL (reference sequence). The entire variable domain, with the rest obtained from reference TRBV3-1 and TRBJ1-3, is as follows: DTAVSQTPKYLVTQMGNDKSIKCEQNLGHDTMYWYKQDSKKFLKIMFSYNNKELIINETVPNRFSPKSPDKAHLNLHINSLELGDSAVYFCASSQGHSGNTIYFGEGSWLTVV.

This clonotype was seen only a few times. The gene calls are TRBV5-1 and TRBJ1-2; TRBD1 agrees at 9 bases. The CDR3 loop spans 16 amino acids. V dropped 4 bases and J dropped 1; count of bases not matched to a gene: 8. The germline CDR1 and CDR2 sequences are SGHRS and YFSETQ. The CDR3 reads CASSPGQGRVNYGYTF. DNA of the CDR3: TGCGCCAGCAGCCCCGGACAGGGGAGGGTTAACTATGGCTACACCTTC.

V usage is TRBV15 and J usage is TRBJ1-1; 7 nucleotides align to TRBD1. Germline assignment: CDR1 LNHNV and CDR2 YYDKDF (reference sequence). The junction had 6 bases not matched to a gene; V was cut back by 5 bases and J by 3 bases. The CDR3 spans 14 residues. The CDR3 region is CATSESRGYTEAFF. Written as DNA, the CDR3 is TGTGCCACCAGCGAATCCAGGGGGTACACTGAAGCTTTCTTT.

This clonotype was counted at least ten times. A single base separates this from a much larger clone, so it may be a read error. The V call is TRBV20-1, the J call TRBJ1-1; D uncertain. Germline CDR1 reads DFQATT; CDR2 reads SNEGSKA (reference sequence). This CDR3 comprises 11 residues. V lost 2 bases and J 0 bases, leaving 1 base between the germline ends. The CDR3 reads CSARLNTEAFF. The DNA for the CDR3 is TGCAGTGCTAGATTGAACACTGAAGCTTTCTTT.

This clonotype turned up a few times. The rearrangement links TRBV6-4 to TRBJ2-3; TRBD2 agrees at 8 bases. V lost 6 bases to trimming and J lost 6 bases; unmatched junction nucleotides: 11. The germline gives CDR1 MRHNA, CDR2 SNTAGT. The CDR3 contains 15 residues. CDR3 sequence reads: CASSAGTSGGDTQYF. Written as DNA, the CDR3 is TGTGCCAGCAGCGCCGGGACTAGTGGAGGTGATACGCAGTATTTT.

The rearrangement joins TRBV6-1 to TRBJ2-7; D not certain. From germline, CDR1 is MNHNS and CDR2 SASEGT. The CDR3 runs 14 residues. Trimming stripped 1 base from V and 5 bases from J, with 12 bases between. CDR3 protein: CASSEGVGSDEQYF. The DNA for the CDR3 is TGTGCCAGCAGTGAAGGGGTAGGGTCCGACGAGCAGTACTTC.

This clonotype was seen a handful of times. The V call is TRBV23-1, the J call TRBJ2-7, with 7 bases fitting TRBD1. TRBV23-1 is given ORF status, its function remaining uncertain. The CDR3 has 11 residues. The V and J ends lost 10 bases and 8 bases, in that order; junction bases with no gene match: 8. DNA of the CDR3: TGCGCCACCGAAAGAAGGGGGCAGCAGTACTTC. It is translated as CATERRGQQYF.

This clonotype was found a few times. This chain links TRBV9 with TRBJ1-6; 9 bases fit TRBD1. V gave up 2 bases and J gave up 6 bases; unmatched junction bases: 0. The length of the CDR3 is 14 residues. Germline lookup yields CDR1 SGDLS and CDR2 YYNGEE. CDR3 loop: CASSVTGGNSPLHF. The CDR3 nucleotides read TGTGCCAGCAGCGTGACAGGGGGTAATTCACCCCTCCACTTT.

The rearrangement links TRBV28 to TRBJ2-5; D is unclear. Trimming removed 3 bases from V and 8 bases from J, with 16 bases in between. Germline CDR1 and CDR2: MDHEN and SYDVKM. CDR3 length: 14 amino acids. CDR3 protein: CASSFGRTGATQYF. CDR3 sequence (DNA): TGTGCCAGCAGTTTTGGAAGGACGGGCGCAACCCAGTACTTC.

The chain's CDR3 is CSARVRGGRSDTQYF. CDR3 coding DNA: TGCAGTGCTAGAGTAAGGGGGGGCAGGTCAGATACGCAGTATTTT. This rearrangement joins TRBV20-1 to TRBJ2-3; TRBD2 is a possible D gene (7 bases). CDR1 is DFQATT, CDR2 SNEGSKA, per germline (reference sequence). The CDR3 covers 15 residues. The V and J ends lost 1 base and 4 bases respectively, with 15 bases between them.

The chain couples TRBV20-1 to TRBJ2-1; a weak D match, TRBD2 (7 bases). V lost 0 bases to trimming and J lost 0 bases, with 30 bases between them. Germline CDR1 is DFQATT and CDR2 is SNEGSKA (reference sequence). The CDR3 runs to 22 residues. CDR3 coding DNA: TGCAGTGCTAGAGATCGCGCCCTGAGAGGAGGGGGGGATCTCTTCTCCTACAATGAGCAGTTCTTC. This gives the protein CSARDRALRGGGDLFSYNEQFF.

The chain recombines TRBV20-1 with TRBJ2-1; D is tentatively TRBD1 or TRBD2 (6 bases each). Germline-derived CDR1 and CDR2 are DFQATT and SNEGSKA (reference sequence). The CDR3 has 13 residues. V lost 4 bases, J lost 4 bases, and 11 bases lay in between. The CDR3 DNA follows: TGCAGTGCTACGGGGGCTATATACAATGAGCAGTTCTTC. This gives the protein CSATGAIYNEQFF.

This chain connects TRBV2 to TRBJ2-5; possibly TRBD1 for D (6 bases). V was pared by 6 bases and J by 2 bases, with 13 bases between. The CDR3 consists of 14 residues. Germline V lookup: CDR1 SNHLY, CDR2 FYNNEI. CDR3 in DNA: TGTGCCAGCAGGCGCTCAGGGGCGCAAGAGACCCAGTACTTC. It is translated as CASRRSGAQETQYF.

This clonotype appeared many times. The chain carries TRBV7-8 and TRBJ2-7; no clear D gene. The CDR3 length is 14 residues. CDR1 and CDR2 (germline): SGHVS, FQNEAQ. V lost 5 bases, J lost 5 bases, and 16 bases lay in between. In DNA form, the CDR3 reads TGTGCCAGCAGCGAAGACATGAATATGGACGAGCAGTACTTC. As protein: CASSEDMNMDEQYF.

In its sample, this clonotype was seen a few times. The rearrangement uses TRBV6-6 and TRBJ2-3; D gene unclear. Germline loops: CDR1 MNHNY, CDR2 SVGAGI (reference sequence). This CDR3 contains 13 residues. Trimming stripped 0 bases from V and 6 bases from J, with 7 bases between. The CDR3 coding sequence is TGTGCCAGCAGTTACTCGCGGAAGGATACGCAGTATTTT. This gives the protein CASSYSRKDTQYF.

The CDR3 is CASSTTGYEQYF. DNA of the CDR3: TGCGCCAGCAGCACGACAGGGTACGAGCAGTACTTC. The gene calls are TRBV5-1 and TRBJ2-7; 7 nucleotides align to TRBD1. The V and J ends lost 4 bases and 4 bases, in that order; junction bases with no gene match: 2. This CDR3 has 12 amino acids. The V gene's germline CDR1 is SGHRS and CDR2 YFSETQ.